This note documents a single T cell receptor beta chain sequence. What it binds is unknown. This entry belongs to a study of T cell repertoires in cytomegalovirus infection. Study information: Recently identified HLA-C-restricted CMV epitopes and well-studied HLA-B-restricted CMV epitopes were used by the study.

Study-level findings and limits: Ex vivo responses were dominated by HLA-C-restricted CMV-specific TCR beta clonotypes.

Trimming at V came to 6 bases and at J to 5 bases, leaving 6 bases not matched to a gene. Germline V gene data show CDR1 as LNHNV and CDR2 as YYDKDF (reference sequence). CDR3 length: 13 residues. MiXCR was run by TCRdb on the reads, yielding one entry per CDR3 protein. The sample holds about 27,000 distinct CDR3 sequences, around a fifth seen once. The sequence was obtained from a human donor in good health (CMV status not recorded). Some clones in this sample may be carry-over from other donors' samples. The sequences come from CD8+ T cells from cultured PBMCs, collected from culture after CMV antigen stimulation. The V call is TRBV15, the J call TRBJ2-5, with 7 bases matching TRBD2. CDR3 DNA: TGTGCCACCAGGGAGGGAGGGTGGGAGACCCAGTACTTC. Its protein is CATREGGWETQYF.